These 5 T cell receptor beta chains were all obtained from the same sample, sequenced in a study of blood T cell repertoires in COVID-19. Measured with immunoSEQ multiplex PCR; TCRdb has only the in-frame clones, and not every one. The sample includes 250,000 to 300,000 clones, around 90% of them seen just once. Sequenced input: peripheral blood. The receptors here all came from a woman aged 50 to 60 who had recovered from COVID-19.

This rearrangement joins TRBV20-1 to TRBJ1-1; D unresolved. The CDR3 runs to 11 residues. Trimming removed 3 bases at V and 7 bases at J, with 9 bases between. CDR1 is DFQATT and CDR2 is SNEGSKA in the germline V gene (reference sequence). CDR3 coding DNA: TGCAGTGCTAGTTACGGGGTTGAAGCTTTCTTT. Protein: CSASYGVEAFF.

This chain connects TRBV29-1 to TRBJ1-2, with D possibly being TRBD1 (5 bases). The CDR3 has 14 amino acids. Germline assignment: CDR1 SQVTM and CDR2 ANQGSEA. Trimming shortened V by 2 bases and J by 10 bases, and 20 bases separated the two germline ends. The CDR3 bases are TGCAGCGTTGAAAACCGGACGGGACTATGGGACTACACCTTC. As protein: CSVENRTGLWDYTF.

This clone came up a few times. The chain combines TRBV6-5 with TRBJ1-1; 8 bases are shared with TRBD1. The CDR3 is made up of 15 amino acids. Germline trimming cut 4 bases from V and 4 bases from J; bases unmatched to any gene: 8. Germline values: CDR1 MNHEY, CDR2 SVGAGI. CDR3 nucleotides: TGTGCCAGCAGTTTCAGGGGGCAGGGGGCCACTGAAGCTTTCTTT. Translation: CASSFRGQGATEAFF.

This chain uses TRBV19 with TRBJ2-7; TRBD1 aligns across 8 bases. Germline V CDR1 and CDR2: LNHDA, SQIVND (reference sequence). The junction had 9 bases not matched to a gene; V was cut back by 6 bases and J by 2 bases. The CDR3 has 15 residues. CDR3 residues: CASSTGTGVPYEQYF. CDR3 in DNA: TGTGCCAGTAGCACCGGGACAGGAGTCCCCTACGAGCAGTACTTC.

The chain is built from TRBV12-5 and TRBJ2-5; 8 bases agree with TRBD1. The germline gives CDR1 LGHNT, CDR2 FRNRAP. The CDR3 length is 13 residues. Trimming removed 6 bases from V and 3 bases from J; junction bases left unmatched: 3. The CDR3: CASGPGQEETQYF. The CDR3 DNA reads TGTGCTAGTGGCCCGGGACAGGAAGAGACCCAGTACTTC.